This TCR beta chain is from a study of blood T cells in healthy people across ages. Whole-study findings and limits: Compared with aged donors, long-lived donors showed fewer expanded clones, suggesting selection.

As for this clonotype: Its matching antigen is unknown.

V lost 1 base, J lost 2 bases, and 6 bases lay in between. The germline V gene has CDR1 LGHDT and CDR2 YNNKEL (reference sequence). This CDR3 has 14 amino acids. For the second PCR, which ran for about 7 to 11 cycles, a sample-barcoded 5' primer and a J-beta primer mix were used. Unique molecular identifiers of 12 random nucleotides labeled each cDNA. Each sample yielded at least 2.5 million CDR3-containing paired-end reads. TCRdb called the 5' RACE reads again in MiXCR, with one record for every CDR3 protein. The table lists 790,000 or so distinct CDR3 sequences, just over 55% of them singletons, with about a quarter in the top ten. The people who gave samples were healthy Caucasians from Russia, aged about 6 to 100.

Sequenced: blood. This TCR was recovered from a man in his forties in good health. The chain employs TRBV3-1 and TRBJ2-1; D unclear. CDR3 in amino acids: CASSQVRTYNEQFF. The CDR3 DNA reads as TGTGCCAGCAGCCAAGTGCGAACCTACAATGAGCAGTTCTTC.